The T cell receptor (beta chain) under discussion was sequenced for a study of shared clonotypes between healthy human individuals (TCRdb year 2020). General notes on the study: The cohort included a few men and a couple of women between 18 and 49 years of age. For each donor, CD4 naive and CD4 memory were each run on three plates, CD8 naive on two plates, and CD8 memory on one plate. Blood TCR repertoires of roughly 5 healthy adults were deeply sequenced to estimate repertoire size and the extent of clonotype sharing between individuals. To increase sequencing depth and limit assay-specific biases, different laboratories used diverse techniques to prepare libraries and sequence TCR repertoires. Per donor, leukapheresis produced somewhere between about 0.9 and 10 billion PBMCs.

The investigation overall reported the following: Based on pairwise subsampling, the degree of clonotype sharing among donors was expected to be affected by sequencing depth. Naive subsets generally had larger estimated clonotype richness than memory subsets. Clonotypes shared by all four sorted-subset donors showed higher generation probabilities than non-shared clonotypes. Rarefaction of sorted-subset datasets indicated incomplete sequencing despite the large sequencing depth. Because the study included a small number of donors, the genetic and exposure-history diversity represented was limited. Sampling was restricted to blood, and TCR repertoires in tissues likely differ from the TCR repertoires found in blood. When four donors were compared, the shared fraction of clonotypes was about 5% for naive CD4, approximately 3.3% for naive CD8, 2.3% for memory CD4, and around 0.37% for memory CD8.

TCR CDR3 regions were amplified from genomic DNA by multiplex PCR using the deep immunoSEQ assay. Genomic DNA extracted from each cell subset was distributed evenly over all wells of several immunoSEQ 96-well plates, and each plate served as one replicate. For sorted subsets, each replicate PCR was loaded with approximately 0.2 ug genomic DNA, equivalent to some 27,000 T cell genomes. Purified libraries were measured with a Qubit 3.0 fluorometer, size-checked on a Bioanalyzer 2100, and measured again with the KAPA Library Quantification kit. Every immunoSEQ 96-well plate was sequenced on a dedicated single-read 150-cycle Illumina NextSeq 550 flow cell. In the paper's pipeline: Because the immunoSEQ output held only junctional sequences and lacked quality scores, the filtering could not match the filtering applied to full-length reads. Sequences were annotated with PyIR, a Python wrapper for IgBLAST v1.9, using IMGT germline references to assign V/J genes and CDR3. Reads were removed for weak V/J assignments (E-value above 1e-6), missing CDR3, stop codons, out-of-frame junctions, or ambiguous translated residues. V3J clonotypes were defined as sequences sharing the same inferred V gene, J gene, and CDR3 amino acid sequence. The percentage overlap between two repertoires was calculated by dividing the number of shared unique clonotypes by the size of the smaller repertoire. Repertoire richness was assessed with RTK rarefaction, the Chao1 estimator, and Recon v2.1 estimates of unobserved clonotypes. Generation probabilities for all TCRbeta clonotypes obtained by the gDNA method from a few donors were computed using OLGA. The source is immuneACCESS, and TCRdb retained only in-frame sequences with V and J called. Part of the clones is not carried over; for the studies checked, unresolved V genes explain less than half of this, and the remainder is unexplained. V, J and clone size derive from that table, while D and trimming were established from the DNA sequence. The sample table holds over 850,000 clones, of which about 80% were seen once. The leading ten clones occupy 0.55% to 0.7% of the sample.

To note about this clone: Its antigen is not yet known. Nothing much larger sits one base from this clone, and base qualities are not available.

The donors were healthy, HIV-negative adults with no recently reported acute infections or vaccinations. Every donor was a Caucasian adult residing in Nashville, Tennessee, USA. CD4+ T cells were enriched by magnetic negative selection, after which naive cells were positively selected on CD45RA and the negative fraction was taken as the memory subset. Blood was obtained by leukapheresis, after which PBMCs were separated by Ficoll-Histopaque density gradient centrifugation and cryopreserved in liquid nitrogen vapor phase. Analytical flow cytometry was used to check the purity and quantity of every magnetically sorted T cell population. Genomic DNA was isolated from each sorted fraction and quantified by UV absorbance on a Nanodrop 2000c. The junction shows trimming of 2 bases on V and 2 bases on J, and the gene matches do not reach 5 bases of it. CDR1 is given as LNHDA and CDR2 as SQIVND, both from the germline V gene (reference sequence). The CDR3 goes from the cysteine to the phenylalanine over 15 residues. Of all the DNA, just the CDR3 is kept, 45 bases in frame from base 1.

Sequencing used memory CD4+ T cells from PBMCs. The sample's cell subset or site label is to be understood as: CD45RA-negative fraction. The TCR sequence derives from a man between 18 and 35 years old in good health. Some clones in this sample may be carry-over from other donors' samples. The rearrangement combines TRBV19 with TRBJ2-7; 8 middle bases align to TRBD2. This receptor has the CDR3 CASSISSGPTYEQYF. The DNA is as follows: TGTGCCAGTAGTATATCTAGCGGGCCCACCTACGAGCAGTACTTC.